The TCR beta chain described here comes from a study of cytomegalovirus exposure and HLA in healthy donors. Study results and caveats: The sole available immune exposure information was CMV serostatus. The study designated roughly 150 TCR beta chains cytomegalovirus-associated. Later analysis placed DRB1 highest and HLA-C lowest in TCR association rates, which differed by HLA locus.

Concerning this clone: What it recognizes is unknown.

Researchers ran the PCR with 60 Vbeta and 13 Jbeta primers. Sequencing used immunoSEQ multiplex PCR; TCRdb keeps in-frame clones, though not all of them. This table lists approximately 58,000 clones. Trimming left V 5 bases short and J 4 bases short, with 15 bases between. This CDR3 region has 15 residues. Looked up from germline, CDR1 is MNHEY and CDR2 is SMNVEV (reference sequence). The TCR sequence derives from a woman younger than 30 in good health and CMV-seronegative. The chain has TRBV27 and TRBJ1-5, with D tentatively TRBD1 (6 bases). Sequencing was done on a sample of PBMCs. The CDR3 DNA follows: TGTGCCAGCAGTCAGGGGTCGGGGGGTAATCAGCCCCAGCATTTT. This codes for CASSQGSGGNQPQHF.